This TCR beta chain originates from a study of identical twins' blood T cells. Trimming took off 6 bases at V and 1 base at J, with 12 bases between the two ends. Germline-derived CDR1 and CDR2 are ENHRY and SYGVKD. The CDR3 has 15 residues. MiXCR, applied by TCRdb to the 5' RACE reads, yields one record per CDR3 protein. The table shows a few hundred thousand distinct CDR3 sequences, with 28% occurring only once. The source of this sequence is a woman aged 18-49 years in good health. This sequence joins TRBV10-3 and TRBJ2-2; maybe TRBD1 (6 bases). The sequenced material came from PBMCs. The CDR3 loop reads CAISPQGLNTGELFF. Here the CDR3 DNA reads TGTGCCATCAGCCCACAGGGATTGAACACCGGGGAGCTGTTTTTT.